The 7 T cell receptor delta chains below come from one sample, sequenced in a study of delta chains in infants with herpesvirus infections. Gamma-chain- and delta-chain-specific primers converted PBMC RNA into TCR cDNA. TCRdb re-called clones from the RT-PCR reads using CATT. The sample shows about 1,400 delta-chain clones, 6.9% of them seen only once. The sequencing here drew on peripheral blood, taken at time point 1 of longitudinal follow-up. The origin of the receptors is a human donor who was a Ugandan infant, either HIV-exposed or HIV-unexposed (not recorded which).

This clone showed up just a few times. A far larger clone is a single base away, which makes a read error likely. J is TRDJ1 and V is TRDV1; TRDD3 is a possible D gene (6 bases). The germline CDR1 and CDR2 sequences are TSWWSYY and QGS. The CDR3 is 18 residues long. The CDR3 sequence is CAIGEPTTPGIPTDKLIF. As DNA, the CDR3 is TGTGCTATTGGGGAACCGACTACGCCGGGGATCCCCACCGATAAACTCATCTTT.

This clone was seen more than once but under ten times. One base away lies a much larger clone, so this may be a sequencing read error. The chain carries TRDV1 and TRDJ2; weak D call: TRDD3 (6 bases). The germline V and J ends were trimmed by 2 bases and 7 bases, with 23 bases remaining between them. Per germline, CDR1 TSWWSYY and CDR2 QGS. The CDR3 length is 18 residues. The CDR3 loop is CALGETSGRKGEKAQLFF. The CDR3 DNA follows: TGTGCTCTTGGGGAAACCTCGGGTAGGAAGGGGGAGAAAGCACAACTCTTCTTT.

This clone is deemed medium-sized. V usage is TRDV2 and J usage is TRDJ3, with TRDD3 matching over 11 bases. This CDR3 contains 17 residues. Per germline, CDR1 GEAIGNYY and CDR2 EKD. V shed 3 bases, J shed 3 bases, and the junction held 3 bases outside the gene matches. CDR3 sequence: CACDPTGGYWDTRQMFF. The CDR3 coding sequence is TGTGCCTGTGACCCTACTGGGGGATACTGGGACACCCGACAGATGTTTTTC.

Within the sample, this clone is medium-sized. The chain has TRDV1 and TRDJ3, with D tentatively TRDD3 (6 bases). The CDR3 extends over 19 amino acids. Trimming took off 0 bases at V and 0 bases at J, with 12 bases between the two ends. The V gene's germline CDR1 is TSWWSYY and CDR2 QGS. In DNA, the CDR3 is TGTGCTCTTGGGGAACTAGGAGGGGGGACCTCCTGGGACACCCGACAGATGTTTTTC. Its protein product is CALGELGGGTSWDTRQMFF.

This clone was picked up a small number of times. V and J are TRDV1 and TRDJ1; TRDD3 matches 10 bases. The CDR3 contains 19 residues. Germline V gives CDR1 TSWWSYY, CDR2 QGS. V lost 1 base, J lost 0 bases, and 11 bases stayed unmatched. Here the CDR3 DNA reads TGTGCTCTTGGGGAACCCCCTTTCCTACTGGGGGATCACACCGATAAACTCATCTTT. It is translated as CALGEPPFLLGDHTDKLIF.

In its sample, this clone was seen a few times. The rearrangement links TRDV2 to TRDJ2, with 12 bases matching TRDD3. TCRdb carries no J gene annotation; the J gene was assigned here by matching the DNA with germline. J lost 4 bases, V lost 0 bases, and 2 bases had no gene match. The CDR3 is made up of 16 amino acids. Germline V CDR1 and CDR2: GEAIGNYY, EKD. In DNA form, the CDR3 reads TGTGCCTGTGACACCTTACTGGGGGATACGACAGCACAACTCTTCTTT. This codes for CACDTLLGDTTAQLFF.

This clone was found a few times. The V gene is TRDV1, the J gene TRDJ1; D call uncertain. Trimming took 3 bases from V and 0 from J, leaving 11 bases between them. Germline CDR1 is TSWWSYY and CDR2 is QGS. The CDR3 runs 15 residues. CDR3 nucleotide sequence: TGTGCTCTTGGGGACATTGGCAGGGACACCGATAAACTCATCTTT. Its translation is CALGDIGRDTDKLIF.